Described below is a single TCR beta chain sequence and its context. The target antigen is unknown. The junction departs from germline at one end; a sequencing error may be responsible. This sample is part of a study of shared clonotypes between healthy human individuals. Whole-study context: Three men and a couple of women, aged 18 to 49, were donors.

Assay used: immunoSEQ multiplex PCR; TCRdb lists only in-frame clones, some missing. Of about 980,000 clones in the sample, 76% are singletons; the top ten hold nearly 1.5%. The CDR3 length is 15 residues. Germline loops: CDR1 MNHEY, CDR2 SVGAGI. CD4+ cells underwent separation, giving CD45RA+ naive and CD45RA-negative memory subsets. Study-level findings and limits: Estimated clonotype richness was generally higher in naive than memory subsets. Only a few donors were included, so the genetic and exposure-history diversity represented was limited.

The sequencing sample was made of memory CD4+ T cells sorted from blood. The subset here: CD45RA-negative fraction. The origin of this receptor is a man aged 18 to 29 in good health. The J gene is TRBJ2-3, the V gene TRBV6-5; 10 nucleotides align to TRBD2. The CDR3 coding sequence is TGTGCCAGCAGTTCCAAGCGGGGGGGCACGGATACGCAGTATTTT. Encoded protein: CASSSKRGGTDTQYF.